Listed here are 28 T cell receptor beta chains from one sample, sequenced in a study of cytomegalovirus exposure and HLA in healthy donors. In the PCR, 60 Vbeta and 13 Jbeta primers were used. Assay used: immunoSEQ multiplex PCR; TCRdb lists only in-frame clones, some missing. The sample contains 150,000 or so clones, about 80% of which appear only once. The sequencing input was PBMCs. These receptor sequences come from a man aged 30-40 years in good health and CMV-seronegative.

The chain joins TRBV5-4 to TRBJ2-7; D is undetermined. This CDR3 has 14 amino acids. In germline, CDR1 is SGHNT, CDR2 YYREEE (reference sequence). The ends were cut back, 3 bases at V and 1 base at J, with 11 bases in the middle. The CDR3: CASSSPDGSYEQYF. DNA of the CDR3: TGTGCCAGCAGCTCTCCAGACGGGTCCTACGAGCAGTACTTC.

The chain is built from TRBV19 and TRBJ2-5; 7 nucleotides agree with TRBD1. J was trimmed by 7 bases and V by 9 bases; bases with no gene match: 11. The CDR3 spans 13 residues. The germline V gene has CDR1 LNHDA and CDR2 SQIVND (reference sequence). CDR3: CASGTESLGTQYF. The CDR3 bases are TGTGCCAGCGGGACAGAATCGCTTGGGACCCAGTACTTC.

The V call is TRBV11-1, the J call TRBJ1-1; 8 bases are shared with TRBD1. The CDR3 covers 15 residues. Germline V gives CDR1 SGHAT, CDR2 FQDESV (reference sequence). The J segment lost 3 bases and the V segment lost 5 bases, leaving 8 bases of the junction unmatched. The CDR3 bases are TGTGCCAGCAGCACCGGACAGGGTTTGGACACTGAAGCTTTCTTT. This codes for CASSTGQGLDTEAFF.

The chain joins TRBV15 to TRBJ1-3; TRBD1 aligns across 10 bases. The CDR3 extends over 15 amino acids. CDR1 LNHNV and CDR2 YYDKDF come from the germline V gene (reference sequence). The V and J ends lost 5 bases and 7 bases, in that order; junction bases with no gene match: 8. In DNA, the CDR3 is TGTGCCACCAGCGACGCACGGACAGGGGGGAACACCATATATTTT. Translating gives CATSDARTGGNTIYF.

The rearrangement links TRBV28 to TRBJ2-1; 7 positions agree with TRBD2. The CDR3 loop spans 15 amino acids. Germline-derived CDR1 and CDR2 are MDHEN and SYDVKM. The trim removed 2 bases at V and 4 bases at J, leaving 5 bases unmatched. CDR3: CASSLAGEIYNEQFF. CDR3 coding DNA: TGTGCCAGCAGTTTAGCGGGAGAGATTTACAATGAGCAGTTCTTC. Together with reference TRBV28 and TRBJ2-1, the CDR3 gives the full variable domain: DVKVTQSSRYLVKRTGEKVFLECVQDMDHENMFWYRQDPGLGLRLIYFSYDVKMKEKGDIPEGYSVSREKKERFSLILESASTNQTSMYLCASSLAGEIYNEQFFGPGTRLTVL.

The J gene is TRBJ1-2, the V gene TRBV7-2; 11 positions match TRBD1. V dropped 5 bases and J dropped 6; count of bases not matched to a gene: 8. Germline V gene data show CDR1 as SGHTA and CDR2 as FQGNSA. The CDR3 spans 15 residues. The CDR3 sequence: CASSAGQGARNGYTF. The CDR3 coding sequence is TGTGCCAGCAGCGCCGGACAGGGGGCGCGGAATGGCTACACCTTC.

V and J are TRBV19 and TRBJ1-1, with TRBD1 matching over 10 bases. The germline V gene has CDR1 LNHDA and CDR2 SQIVND (reference sequence). This CDR3 region has 15 residues. The junction had 5 bases not matched to a gene; V was cut back by 3 bases and J by 4 bases. CDR3 residues: CASSIGQGDGTEAFF. The CDR3 DNA follows: TGTGCCAGTAGTATCGGACAGGGGGATGGCACTGAAGCTTTCTTT.

V usage is TRBV5-1 and J usage is TRBJ2-2, with 12 bases lining up with TRBD2. This CDR3 contains 18 residues. V lost 1 base to trimming and J lost 0 bases; unmatched junction nucleotides: 4. The germline CDR1 and CDR2 sequences are SGHRS and YFSETQ. As DNA, the CDR3 is TGCGCCAGCAGCTTGCAACTAGCGGGAGGATCGAACACCGGGGAGCTGTTTTTT. Translation gives CASSLQLAGGSNTGELFF.

This chain links TRBV4-3 with TRBJ2-7; D call uncertain. Germline V gene sequence: CDR1 LGHNA, CDR2 YSLEER. This CDR3 has 15 residues. V was shortened by 0 bases and J by 2 bases, with 11 bases between the two germline ends. CDR3 nucleotide sequence: TGCGCCAGCAGCCAAGATATCAACACAGCCTACGAGCAGTACTTC. Translating it yields CASSQDINTAYEQYF.

The chain has TRBV19 and TRBJ2-6; D is ambiguous. The CDR3 is 16 residues long. V was shortened by 4 bases and J by 0 bases, with 10 bases between the two germline ends. CDR1 and CDR2 (germline): LNHDA, SQIVND (reference sequence). CDR3 coding DNA: TGTGCCAGTAGTAGGGCAGCAGTCTCTGGGGCCAACGTCCTGACTTTC. Its protein is CASSRAAVSGANVLTF.

This sequence joins TRBV7-9 and TRBJ2-3; 11 positions agree with TRBD2. The CDR3 has 14 residues. V dropped 5 bases and J dropped 4; count of bases not matched to a gene: 2. CDR1 and CDR2 (germline): SEHNR, FQNEAQ (reference sequence). This CDR3 reads CASSPGLAADTQYF. The CDR3 nucleotides are TGTGCCAGCAGCCCGGGACTAGCGGCAGATACGCAGTATTTT.

The chain links TRBV7-3 to TRBJ2-3; 7 bases match TRBD2. This CDR3 region has 13 residues. The germline V gene encodes CDR1 SGHTA and CDR2 FQGTGA. The J segment lost 1 base and the V segment lost 7 bases, leaving 2 bases of the junction unmatched. The CDR3 coding sequence is TGTGCCAGCAAGGCGGGAGGCACAGATACGCAGTATTTT. Protein sequence: CASKAGGTDTQYF.

Notes on this clone: Different DNA sequences within this sample yield the same CDR3. V usage is TRBV25-1 and J usage is TRBJ2-7, with 11 bases matching TRBD1. The germline V gene has CDR1 MGHDK and CDR2 SYGVNS. V shed 4 bases and J 3 bases; nucleotides not matched to a gene: 2. The CDR3 runs to 14 residues. CDR3 in amino acids: CASSVGTGGYEQYF. As DNA, the CDR3 is TGTGCCAGCAGTGTGGGGACAGGGGGCTACGAGCAGTACTTC.

This clone showed up just a few times. The chain links TRBV4-2 to TRBJ1-1; D may be TRBD1 (6 bases). This CDR3 region has 16 residues. Between the trimmed V and J ends, which lost 5 bases and 0 bases, there was a span of 16 bases. Germline-derived CDR1 and CDR2 are LGHNA and YNFKEQ. CDR3 sequence (DNA): TGTGCCAGCAGCGAACTGGGTAGGGACATGAACACTGAAGCTTTCTTT. Its protein product is CASSELGRDMNTEAFF.

This chain connects TRBV29-1 to TRBJ2-7, with 9 bases aligning to TRBD1. Germline V gene lookup returns CDR1 SQVTM and CDR2 ANQGSEA. V dropped 7 bases and J dropped 3; count of bases not matched to a gene: 7. The CDR3 has 13 residues. The CDR3 region has the DNA TGCAGCGCCGGAGGACAGGGGAACTACGAGCAGTACTTC. Translated, it gives CSAGGQGNYEQYF.

DNA for the CDR3: TGTGCCAGCAGTGATGGAGGGACTTCCTACGAGCAGTACTTC. Its protein is CASSDGGTSYEQYF. The rearrangement joins TRBV25-1 to TRBJ2-7, with a tentative D call TRBD2 (6 bases). CDR3 length: 14 residues. Germline values: CDR1 MGHDK, CDR2 SYGVNS. V was trimmed by 3 bases and J by 1 base, leaving 10 bases between them.

V and J are TRBV18 and TRBJ2-2; 9 bases are shared with TRBD2. The CDR3 runs 16 residues. Germline loops: CDR1 KGHSH, CDR2 LQKENI. Losses at the gene ends were 3 bases for V and 4 bases for J; bases not matched to a gene: 6. The CDR3 DNA follows: TGTGCCAGCTCACCGATCAGCGGGAGGAGCACCGGGGAGCTGTTTTTT. The encoded protein is CASSPISGRSTGELFF.

The CDR3 DNA is TGTGCCAGCAGACCCGACAGGGGTGCGTCCTACGAGCAGTACTTC. Translating gives CASRPDRGASYEQYF. The chain links TRBV5-6 to TRBJ2-7; 8 positions match TRBD1. The CDR3 sequence is 15 residues long. Looked up from germline, CDR1 is SGHDT and CDR2 is YYEEEE. V lost 5 bases to trimming and J lost 1 base; unmatched junction nucleotides: 8.

The rearrangement uses TRBV9 and TRBJ1-2; tentative D call: TRBD1 (5 bases). CDR1 SGDLS and CDR2 YYNGEE come from the germline V gene. CDR3 size: 15 residues. V lost 0 bases and J 4 bases, leaving 13 bases between the germline ends. In DNA, the CDR3 is TGTGCCAGCAGCGTAGTCGGTCAGGGCGGCTATGGCTACACCTTC. Amino acids: CASSVVGQGGYGYTF.

The V call is TRBV4-3, the J call TRBJ2-2; D ambiguous. The CDR3 extends over 13 amino acids. V gave up 0 bases and J gave up 9 bases, with 8 bases separating them. The germline V gene encodes CDR1 LGHNA and CDR2 YSLEER. CDR3: CASSQDQWRELFF. CDR3 sequence (DNA): TGCGCCAGCAGCCAAGATCAGTGGCGGGAGCTGTTTTTT.

About this clone: One end of the junction fails to match germline, which may point to a read error. The same CDR3 arises from other DNA sequences in this sample as well. J is TRBJ2-3 and V is TRBV7-7, with D perhaps matching TRBD1 or TRBD2 (5 bases each). CDR3 length equals 14 residues. Germline-derived CDR1 and CDR2 are SSHAT and FNYEAQ (reference sequence). CDR3 in DNA: TGTGCTAGCAGCTTAGCGACAGACACAGATACGCAGTATTTT. Translation gives CASSLATDTDTQYF.

The CDR3 DNA is TGTGCCAGTACAGGGGCCGGGATCGGGACCCAGTACTTC. This encodes CASTGAGIGTQYF. The chain links TRBV19 to TRBJ2-5; the D gene is possibly TRBD1 (6 bases). This CDR3 is 13 amino acids long. Trimming shortened V by 7 bases and J by 7 bases, and 16 bases separated the two germline ends. CDR1 LNHDA and CDR2 SQIVND come from the germline V gene (reference sequence).

The V gene is TRBV15, the J gene TRBJ2-7; 11 bases are shared with TRBD1. CDR3 length: 13 amino acids. The V gene end was trimmed by 8 bases and the J gene end by 7 bases; junction bases not matched to a gene: 7. Looked up from germline, CDR1 is LNHNV and CDR2 is YYDKDF (reference sequence). As DNA, the CDR3 is TGTGCCACCCGGAGGACAGGGGGCGAGGAGCAGTACTTC. Its protein is CATRRTGGEEQYF.

This chain links TRBV6-6 with TRBJ2-1; D is possibly TRBD1 (7 bases). Trimming left V 2 bases short and J 10 bases short, with 18 bases between. The CDR3 runs 15 residues. The germline CDR1 and CDR2 sequences are MNHNY and SVGAGI (reference sequence). The CDR3 loop reads CASSYLATGSNEQFF. The CDR3 region has the DNA TGTGCCAGCAGTTACCTAGCGACAGGGAGTAACGAGCAGTTCTTC.

The V call is TRBV6-6, the J call TRBJ1-5; 10 bases are shared with TRBD1. The V segment lost 5 bases and the J segment 5 bases; nucleotides outside the gene matches: 6. This CDR3 has 15 residues. The germline V gene has CDR1 MNHNY and CDR2 SVGAGI (reference sequence). The CDR3 region is CASSPPGTGDQPQHF. The DNA for the CDR3 is TGTGCCAGCAGTCCCCCCGGGACAGGGGATCAGCCCCAGCATTTT.

The J gene is TRBJ2-7, the V gene TRBV9, with D possibly matching TRBD1 (6 bases). V shed 1 base and J shed 0 bases, with 8 bases lying between them. The CDR3 totals 14 residues. Germline loops: CDR1 SGDLS, CDR2 YYNGEE. In DNA, the CDR3 is TGTGCCAGCAGCGTACGGGACAACTCCTACGAGCAGTACTTC. It translates to CASSVRDNSYEQYF.

The chain recombines TRBV29-1 with TRBJ1-1; 9 bases map to TRBD1. The CDR3 has 12 amino acids. V lost 6 bases and J lost 6; bases outside the gene matches: 5. Germline V gene lookup returns CDR1 SQVTM and CDR2 ANQGSEA. The CDR3 reads CSVLDRGAEAFF. The CDR3 DNA follows: TGCAGCGTCCTCGACAGGGGGGCTGAAGCTTTCTTT.

The chain joins TRBV19 to TRBJ1-4; tentatively, D is TRBD1 (5 bases). V lost 7 bases to trimming and J lost 14 bases, with 20 bases between them. CDR1 is LNHDA and CDR2 is SQIVND in the germline V gene (reference sequence). The CDR3 runs 13 residues. The CDR3 nucleotides read TGTGCCAGTACCGTTACCGGCGTAAAGGGGCTGTTTTTT. As protein: CASTVTGVKGLFF.